This T cell receptor (beta chain) was recovered during a study of immune heterogeneity within non-small cell lung tumors. Background on the study: Tumors were classified as 4 squamous cell carcinomas, about 9 non-squamous carcinomas and 1 not otherwise specified.

This clonotype qualifies as medium-sized. Template was bulk tumor genomic DNA, approximately 560 ng per sample. Several biopsies were collected from each primary tumor during surgery. They were spaced as far apart as possible within the tumor mass. Their non-small cell lung cancer was newly diagnosed and untreated, and the patients underwent curative surgery. Donors comprised surgical patients with newly diagnosed non-small cell lung cancer, operated on with curative intent. The CDR3 covers 15 residues. Trimming stripped 6 bases from V and 7 bases from J, with 16 bases between. The V gene's germline CDR1 is MNHNS and CDR2 SASEGT. Using 32 V and 13 J primers, multiplex PCR amplified TCR beta CDR3. MiXCR was run by TCRdb on the multiplex PCR reads, yielding one entry per CDR3 protein. The sample lists 2,700 or so distinct CDR3 sequences, around 17% occurring once.

The chain uses TRBV6-1 and TRBJ1-6; D is possibly TRBD1 (5 bases). The sequence was collected from a woman in her fifties or sixties with non-small cell lung cancer. Sequencing used lung tumor tissue. This CDR3 reads CASSLTGTVNSPLHF. The CDR3, as DNA: TGTGCCAGCAGCTTGACCGGGACTGTGAATTCACCCCTCCACTTT.